The next 8 T cell receptor beta chains were all read from a single sample in a study of blood T cell repertoires in COVID-19. Using immunoSEQ multiplex PCR, the repertoire was profiled, and TCRdb retains in-frame clones only, with some absent. The sample shows over 250,000 clones, around 80% of them seen only once. Material: PBMCs or T cells enriched from blood (not recorded which). These receptors were collected from a man in his forties who had been exposed to COVID-19.

V is TRBV11-2 and J is TRBJ2-2; a possible D gene is TRBD2 (6 bases). Trimming removed 3 bases at V and 0 bases at J, with 17 bases between. The V gene's germline CDR1 is SGHAT and CDR2 FQNNGV. The CDR3 extends over 18 amino acids. The CDR3 bases are TGTGCCAGCAGCTTTAAAGGCTTCGCGGGGACGAACACCGGGGAGCTGTTTTTT. Translation: CASSFKGFAGTNTGELFF.

The gene calls are TRBV10-3 and TRBJ2-2; 9 bases align to TRBD1. The CDR3 sequence is 15 residues long. From germline, CDR1 is ENHRY and CDR2 SYGVKD. J lost 6 bases, V lost 5 bases, and 7 bases had no gene match. The CDR3 loop is CAISTGTGRAGELFF. The CDR3 nucleotides are TGTGCCATCAGTACCGGGACAGGGAGGGCCGGGGAGCTGTTTTTT.

The CDR3 bases are TGTGCCAGCAGCTTAGGGACTGGCAGCCAGGAGACCCAGTACTTC. Protein product: CASSLGTGSQETQYF. This chain connects TRBV7-9 to TRBJ2-5, with D possibly being TRBD2 (5 bases). CDR1 and CDR2 from the germline V gene are SEHNR and FQNEAQ (reference sequence). V was trimmed by 1 base and J by 5 bases, leaving 14 bases between them. The CDR3 has 15 amino acids.

The sample holds many counts of this clone. J is TRBJ2-5 and V is TRBV5-1; the D gene is possibly TRBD1 (6 bases). The CDR3 extends over 16 amino acids. V was trimmed by 5 bases and J by 4 bases, leaving 21 bases between them. The germline V gene has CDR1 SGHRS and CDR2 YFSETQ. This CDR3 is CASRLGTLQGRETQYF. The CDR3 DNA follows: TGCGCCAGCAGGTTAGGCACTTTACAGGGACGAGAGACCCAGTACTTC.

This chain links TRBV7-2 with TRBJ2-5, with D perhaps matching TRBD1 (5 bases). Trimming left V 5 bases short and J 5 bases short, with 15 bases between. Looked up from germline, CDR1 is SGHTA and CDR2 is FQGNSA. This CDR3 region has 14 residues. The CDR3 region is CASSMIMTEETQYF. CDR3 sequence (DNA): TGTGCCAGCAGCATGATTATGACAGAGGAGACCCAGTACTTC.

V usage is TRBV5-1 and J usage is TRBJ2-5, with TRBD2 as a possible D gene (5 bases). This CDR3 spans 11 amino acids. Germline values: CDR1 SGHRS, CDR2 YFSETQ. V lost 3 bases and J 5 bases, leaving 5 bases between the germline ends. The CDR3 region has the DNA TGCGCCAGCAGCTGGAGGGAGACCCAGTACTTC. This translates into CASSWRETQYF.

V is TRBV30 and J is TRBJ2-1; TRBD2 matches 9 bases. After removal of 2 bases from V and 7 bases from J, the junction contained 6 bases not matched to a gene. The CDR3 totals 14 residues. Looked up from germline, CDR1 is GTSNPN and CDR2 is SVGIG (reference sequence). The CDR3 DNA sequence: TGTGCCTGGAGTACGCTAGCGGGAATAAATGAGCAGTTCTTC. It encodes CAWSTLAGINEQFF.

This clone was found a few times. The rearrangement links TRBV6-1 to TRBJ2-2; D gene ambiguous. V gave up 0 bases and J gave up 6 bases, with 17 bases separating them. The CDR3 spans 17 residues. CDR1 and CDR2 from the germline V gene are MNHNS and SASEGT. In nucleotides, the CDR3 is TGTGCCAGCAGTGAAGCGCTTCAGGCCATGGTCTCCGGGGAGCTGTTTTTT. Translating gives CASSEALQAMVSGELFF.